A single T cell receptor beta chain is shown here with its context. CDR3 length: 15 residues. Per the germline V gene, CDR1 is MDHEN and CDR2 is SYDVKM. V was clipped by 5 bases and J by 5 bases; unmatched bases: 11. Clones were sequenced by immunoSEQ multiplex PCR, and TCRdb holds only the in-frame ones, with some missing. In the table there are under 1,100,000 clones, around 76% of which are singletons. The entry originates in a study of shared clonotypes between healthy human individuals. V gene TRBV28 combines with J gene TRBJ2-7, with TRBD1 matching over 8 bases. Material: memory CD4+ T cells sorted from blood. Regarding subset: CD45RA-negative fraction. This TCR was recovered from a man aged 18 to 30 in good health. CDR3 in amino acids: CASSLRTGNVNEQYF. In nucleotides, the CDR3 is TGTGCCAGCAGTCTCCGGACAGGGAATGTAAACGAGCAGTACTTC.